This T cell receptor beta chain was retrieved from a study of glioma-infiltrating T cells after dendritic cell vaccination. This CDR3 region has 13 residues. Unmatched junction bases numbered 6, after V lost 4 bases and J lost 7 bases. CDR1 SEHNR and CDR2 FQNEAQ come from the germline V gene (reference sequence). This clone has a handful of counts. The sample's time point: after dendritic cell vaccination, including at tumor progression/relapse. Patients had residual fresh-frozen tumor tissue and more than two years of survival data. Assay: immunoSEQ multiplex PCR; the TCRdb copy retains only in-frame clones and omits some. This sample has fewer than 85,000 clones, with roughly 84% found just once.

The sequencing used blood, collected after dendritic cell vaccination. This sequence originates from a human donor with glioblastoma. The chain carries TRBV7-9 and TRBJ1-2; 7 bases line up with TRBD1. The DNA for the CDR3 is TGTGCCAGCAGCTCCACAGGGGTCCGTGGCTACACCTTC. Protein: CASSSTGVRGYTF.